The text below deals with one T cell receptor beta chain. CDR1 and CDR2 (germline): SGHVS, FQNEAQ. The CDR3 length is 13 residues. Unmatched junction bases numbered 8, after V lost 5 bases and J lost 8 bases. The data were taken from a study of blood T cell repertoires in COVID-19. On the study more broadly: From T cells, B-cell-depleted T cells, or PBMCs came the material, which was cDNA or gDNA.

Original processing notes: Nucleated cell counts were estimated from reference gene primer amplification. The protocol was immunoSEQ multiplex PCR, while the TCRdb copy is restricted to in-frame clones and leaves out a portion. V and J calls plus clone size are reproduced from that table; the DNA served to infer D and trimming. The sample includes fewer than 100,000 clones, over 70% seen only once; the top ten take around 10%. This sequence was found in a man aged 45-65 years with acute or convalescent COVID-19. Sequenced input: peripheral blood. The chain couples TRBV7-8 to TRBJ1-2; TRBD1 aligns across 7 bases. CDR3: CASSPLTGNGYTF. The CDR3 coding sequence is TGTGCCAGCAGCCCCTTGACAGGGAACGGCTACACCTTC.